The rows below give T cell receptor beta chains drawn from one sample of a study of T cell changes during pregnancy in multiple sclerosis. Sequencing used immunoSEQ multiplex PCR; TCRdb keeps in-frame clones, though not all of them. The table lists about 55,000 clones, 93% of them singletons, with about 4% in the top ten. The sample was CD8+ T cells from peripheral blood mononuclear cells, taken in the second trimester of pregnancy. The receptors come from a female donor with multiple sclerosis, enrolled in a pregnancy study. CDR3s include the opening cysteine and the closing phenylalanine or tryptophan. The D gene is left open where the match is weak. Size is omitted from some rows. Given values are once, few, many or a class for expanded clones.

clone_size	v_call	cdr3_length	d_call	j_call	cdr3_aa	cdr3_nt
-	TRBV28	16	TRBD2	TRBJ2-3	CASSLGAGGPTDTQYF	TGTGCCAGCAGTTTAGGCGCGGGAGGGCCCACAGATACGCAGTATTTT
-	TRBV9	18	-	TRBJ1-4	CASSVEGGGVATNEKLFF	TGTGCCAGCAGCGTAGAGGGGGGAGGGGTTGCAACTAATGAAAAACTGTTTTTT
-	TRBV6-5	13	-	TRBJ1-6	CASSSDRDSPLHF	TGTGCCAGCAGTTCGGACAGAGATTCACCCCTCCACTTT
-	TRBV29-1	15	-	TRBJ1-2	CSVEDEARLGYGYTF	TGCAGCGTTGAAGATGAGGCGCGTCTCGGCTATGGCTACACCTTC
once	TRBV7-9	12	-	TRBJ2-1	CASSLEAQSPFF	TGTGCCAGCAGCTTAGAGGCACAGAGCCCGTTCTTC
few	TRBV2	15	-	TRBJ1-3	CASRGTGTSGNTIYF	TGTGCCAGCAGAGGTACAGGGACCTCTGGAAACACCATATATTTT
-	TRBV7-9	12	-	TRBJ1-1	CASSLSSTEAFF	TGTGCCAGCAGCTTAAGTAGCACTGAAGCTTTCTTT
-	TRBV25-1	14	TRBD1	TRBJ2-1	CASSVGQGYNEQFF	TGTGCCAGCAGTGTAGGACAGGGGTACAATGAGCAGTTCTTC
-	TRBV6-5	14	TRBD1	TRBJ1-4	CATSPGQGNEKLFF	TGTGCCACCTCTCCGGGACAGGGAAATGAAAAACTGTTTTTT
-	TRBV7-2	15	-	TRBJ1-2	CASSHPGGSSYGYTF	TGTGCCAGCAGCCACCCGGGGGGGTCCAGCTATGGCTACACCTTC
-	TRBV19	14	-	TRBJ2-1	CASAGTTITNEQFF	TGTGCCAGTGCCGGGACAACCATAACCAATGAGCAGTTCTTC
-	TRBV5-4	12	-	TRBJ2-5	CASSTVKETQYF	TGTGCCAGCAGCACGGTCAAAGAGACCCAGTACTTC
once	TRBV27	13	TRBD1	TRBJ2-1	CASSFGQDNEQFF	TGTGCCAGCAGTTTCGGACAGGACAATGAGCAGTTCTTC
once	TRBV12-5	16	TRBD1	TRBJ1-1	CASGIPWDRGVTEAFF	TGTGCTAGTGGCATACCCTGGGACAGGGGAGTGACTGAAGCTTTCTTT
-	TRBV13	12	-	TRBJ1-1	CASSLAGKQAFF	TGTGCCAGCAGCTTAGCGGGGAAACAAGCTTTCTTT
-	TRBV4-1	15	TRBD1	TRBJ1-1	CASRDLGTGNTEAFF	TGCGCCAGCAGAGACCTAGGGACAGGAAACACTGAAGCTTTCTTT
-	TRBV6-1	16	TRBD1	TRBJ1-2	CASSVIPGQGTDGYTF	TGTGCCAGCAGTGTAATACCGGGACAGGGGACCGATGGCTACACCTTC
few	TRBV6-5	13	TRBD1	TRBJ1-6	CASSPGGNSPLHF	TGTGCCAGCAGTCCAGGGGGAAATTCACCCCTCCACTTT
-	TRBV6-5	16	-	TRBJ2-2	CASSYSTPASTGELFF	TGTGCCAGCAGTTACTCGACTCCAGCCTCCACCGGGGAGCTGTTTTTT
-	TRBV9	16	TRBD2	TRBJ2-1	CASSVAGLAVYNEQFF	TGTGCCAGCAGCGTAGCAGGACTAGCAGTCTACAATGAGCAGTTCTTC
-	TRBV7-6	14	TRBD1	TRBJ2-7	CASSRGQGVYEQYF	TGTGCCAGCAGCAGAGGACAGGGGGTCTACGAGCAGTACTTC
once	TRBV7-9	13	-	TRBJ1-1	CASSQGGRLEAFF	TGTGCCAGCAGCCAAGGAGGGCGGCTTGAAGCTTTCTTT
-	TRBV11-2	15	-	TRBJ1-1	CASSPSKQGHTEAFF	TGTGCCAGCAGCCCTTCCAAACAGGGACACACTGAAGCTTTCTTT
-	TRBV13	16	TRBD2	TRBJ2-2	CASSPPGRGATGELFF	TGTGCCAGCAGCCCCCCAGGGAGGGGAGCAACCGGGGAGCTGTTTTTT
-	TRBV6-5	15	TRBD1	TRBJ1-2	CASSPQRTGNYGYTF	TGTGCCAGCAGCCCCCAGCGGACAGGGAACTATGGCTACACCTTC
-	TRBV27	13	-	TRBJ1-1	CASSSSGMGEAFF	TGTGCCAGCAGTTCTTCAGGGATGGGTGAAGCTTTCTTT
-	TRBV7-9	13	-	TRBJ2-1	CASRSSSYNEQFF	TGTGCCAGCAGATCTAGCTCCTACAATGAGCAGTTCTTC
-	TRBV27	14	-	TRBJ1-5	CASSLGREGQPQHF	TGTGCCAGCAGTTTAGGCAGGGAGGGACAGCCCCAGCATTTT
-	TRBV5-8	13	-	TRBJ2-6	CASSQTGANVLTF	TGTGCCAGCAGCCAGACAGGGGCCAACGTCCTGACTTTC
-	TRBV10-2	15	-	TRBJ2-7	CASSELEQLPYEQYF	TGCGCCAGCAGTGAGCTTGAACAATTACCCTACGAGCAGTACTTC
-	TRBV10-3	16	TRBD1	TRBJ1-2	CAISETYSTGSGGYTF	TGTGCCATCAGTGAGACATATTCGACAGGGTCCGGGGGCTACACCTTC
-	TRBV29-1	11	-	TRBJ1-1	CSGKRGYEAFF	TGCAGCGGTAAAAGGGGCTATGAAGCTTTCTTT
-	TRBV27	14	TRBD1	TRBJ2-4	CASSSPGQGYIQYF	TGTGCCAGCAGTTCCCCGGGACAGGGGTACATTCAGTACTTC
-	TRBV6-5	16	-	TRBJ1-2	CASSYSKRVFGYGYTF	TGTGCCAGCAGTTACTCGAAGAGGGTATTTGGCTATGGCTACACCTTC
-	TRBV5-1	13	-	TRBJ2-7	CASSLGARNEQYF	TGCGCCAGCAGCTTGGGGGCCAGGAACGAGCAGTACTTC
-	TRBV9	14	-	TRBJ2-7	CASSVGGGTHEQYF	TGTGCCAGCAGCGTAGGTGGAGGGACCCACGAGCAGTACTTC
-	TRBV7-9	14	TRBD1	TRBJ2-7	CASSPGTGFYEQYF	TGTGCCAGCAGCCCTGGGACAGGATTCTACGAGCAGTACTTC
-	TRBV7-9	15	-	TRBJ1-1	CASSLSPAGRTEAFF	TGTGCCAGCAGCTTATCGCCTGCTGGGAGAACTGAAGCTTTCTTT
-	TRBV15	16	TRBD2	TRBJ2-3	CATSLIREPGLPVKYF	TGTGCCACCAGTCTGATACGTGAACCGGGACTACCCGTGAAGTATTTT
-	TRBV27	13	TRBD1	TRBJ2-7	CASSYRGSYEQYF	TGTGCCAGCAGTTACAGGGGTTCCTACGAGCAGTACTTC
once	TRBV30	11	-	TRBJ1-1	CAGGTNTEAFF	TGTGCGGGGGGGACGAACACTGAAGCTTTCTTT
once	TRBV29-1	12	-	TRBJ2-7	CSVGVRGYEQYF	TGCAGCGTTGGTGTCAGGGGCTACGAGCAGTACTTC
-	TRBV28	14	-	TRBJ2-5	CASSLPDFQETQYF	TGTGCCAGCAGTCTGCCGGACTTCCAAGAGACCCAGTACTTC
-	TRBV5-1	15	-	TRBJ2-1	CASRIRERKNNEQFF	TGCGCCAGCAGGATCCGCGAGCGGAAAAACAATGAGCAGTTCTTC
once	TRBV4-1	14	-	TRBJ2-1	CASSHSGPNNEQFF	TGCGCCAGCAGCCATTCAGGGCCTAACAATGAGCAGTTCTTC
-	TRBV4-3	12	-	TRBJ2-2	CASSQFGGELFF	TGCGCCAGCAGCCAGTTCGGCGGGGAGCTGTTTTTT
-	TRBV7-8	14	TRBD1	TRBJ2-7	CASSSGDRSYEQYF	TGTGCCAGCAGCTCTGGGGACAGGTCCTACGAGCAGTACTTC
-	TRBV7-2	15	TRBD1	TRBJ2-7	CASSLARDRVYEQYF	TGTGCCAGCAGCTTAGCGCGGGACAGGGTATACGAGCAGTACTTC
-	TRBV10-3	14	TRBD1	TRBJ2-7	CAISDRGRPYEQYF	TGTGCCATCAGTGACAGGGGGCGTCCCTACGAGCAGTACTTC
-	TRBV7-6	16	TRBD1	TRBJ1-1	CASSLTGDAMNTEAFF	TGTGCCAGCAGCTTGACAGGGGACGCCATGAACACTGAAGCTTTCTTT
-	TRBV27	13	-	TRBJ1-1	CASSLGGGDWAFF	TGTGCCAGCAGTTTGGGGGGGGGTGATTGGGCTTTCTTT
-	TRBV29-1	12	-	TRBJ1-2	CSVELAVYGYTF	TGCAGCGTTGAATTGGCGGTCTATGGCTACACCTTC
-	TRBV27	14	TRBD1	TRBJ2-1	CASSQTGGGKEQFF	TGTGCCAGCAGTCAGACAGGGGGCGGGAAGGAGCAGTTCTTC
-	TRBV29-1	15	-	TRBJ2-7	CSVEGEGGSYYEQYF	TGCAGCGTTGAAGGGGAAGGAGGCAGCTACTACGAGCAGTACTTC
-	TRBV13	15	-	TRBJ1-3	CASRSLQGTGNTIYF	TGTGCCAGCAGATCCCTCCAGGGGACTGGAAACACCATATATTTT
-	TRBV6-5	13	-	TRBJ2-5	CASLGVGQETQYF	TGTGCCAGCTTGGGAGTGGGTCAAGAGACCCAGTACTTC